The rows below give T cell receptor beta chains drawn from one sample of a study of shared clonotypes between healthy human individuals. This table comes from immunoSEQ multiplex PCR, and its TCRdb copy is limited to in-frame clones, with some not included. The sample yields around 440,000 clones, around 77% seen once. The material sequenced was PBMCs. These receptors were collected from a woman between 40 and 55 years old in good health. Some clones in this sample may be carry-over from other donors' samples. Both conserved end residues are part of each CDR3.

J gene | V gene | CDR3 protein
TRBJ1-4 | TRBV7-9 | CASSLTKSGFNEKLFF
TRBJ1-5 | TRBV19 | CASSIWSNQPQHF
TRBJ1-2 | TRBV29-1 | CSVGAGGWNGYTF
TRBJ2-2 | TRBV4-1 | CASSQEASGSGELFF
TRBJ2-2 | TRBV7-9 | CASSSPKIRTGELFF
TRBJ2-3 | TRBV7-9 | CASSLVGNTDTQYF
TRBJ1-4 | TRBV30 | CALTGVLQGQGEKLFF
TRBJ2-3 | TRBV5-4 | CASSQDRLGADTRYF
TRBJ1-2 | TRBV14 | CASSQVRTGSRGYTF
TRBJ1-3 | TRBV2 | CASSADLGNTIYF
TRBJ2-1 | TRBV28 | CAVGGYNEQFF
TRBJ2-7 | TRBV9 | CASSPGFLAYEQYF
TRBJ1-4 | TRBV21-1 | CASSEASGAAGEKLFF
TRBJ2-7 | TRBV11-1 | CASSRDRGHEQYF
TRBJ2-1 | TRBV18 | CASSPPSGLAGNEQFF
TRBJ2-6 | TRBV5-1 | CASSLDALSGANVLTF
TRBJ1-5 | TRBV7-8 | CASSLRGLNQPQHF
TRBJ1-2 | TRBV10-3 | CAISGGMSSPQQTYGCTF
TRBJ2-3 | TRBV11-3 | CASSPTSRSTDTQYF
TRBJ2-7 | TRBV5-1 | CASPRGLAGKMSSYEQYF
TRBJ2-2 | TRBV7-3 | CASSPPRAGTGELFF
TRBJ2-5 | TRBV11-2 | CASSMRPQLETQYF
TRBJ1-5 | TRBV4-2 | CASSHSPPGHLKGNNQPQHF
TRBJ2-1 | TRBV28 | CASSTLGTGEQFF
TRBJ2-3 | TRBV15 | CATSRDWAGVTDTQYF
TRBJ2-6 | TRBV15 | CATSTRGSGANVLTF
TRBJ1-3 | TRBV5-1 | CASSLTGVGNTIYF
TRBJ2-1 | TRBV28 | CASSFGQDNEQFF
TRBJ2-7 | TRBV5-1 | CASKPLQGSSYEQYF
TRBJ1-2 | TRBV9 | CASSVGGGTSNYGYTF
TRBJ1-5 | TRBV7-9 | CASSLKDSHQPQHF
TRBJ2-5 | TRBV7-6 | CASSLVRAETQYF
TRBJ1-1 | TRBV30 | CAWNDRGEAFF
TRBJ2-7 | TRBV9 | CASSVSGTAGEQYF
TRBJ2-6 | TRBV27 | CASRGTGNAPGANVLTF
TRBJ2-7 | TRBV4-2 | CASSPGLAGVVYEQYF
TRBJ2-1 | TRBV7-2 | CASSLGGRSYNEQFF
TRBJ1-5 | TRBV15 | CATSRDYQPQHF
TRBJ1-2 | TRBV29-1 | CSVEASEDGYTF
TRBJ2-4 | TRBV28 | CASSFYTGYKNIQYF
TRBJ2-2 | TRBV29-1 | CSVGVGVDTGELFF
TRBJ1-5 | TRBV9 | CASSAQGLNQPQHF
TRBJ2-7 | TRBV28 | CASSFSLAGPRYEQYF
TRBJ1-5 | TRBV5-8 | CASSLSVTGNQPQHF
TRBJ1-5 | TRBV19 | CASSIGYGDQPQHF
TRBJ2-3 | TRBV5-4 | CASSSTGSPPGTQYF
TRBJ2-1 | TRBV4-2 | CASSHPSGRLGGSYNEQFF
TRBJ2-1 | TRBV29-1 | CSVERGEGGFEQFF
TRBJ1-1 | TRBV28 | CASTPPQGQTEAFF